The 7 T cell receptor beta chains below come from one sample, sequenced in a study of blood T cell repertoires in COVID-19. The method was immunoSEQ multiplex PCR; TCRdb's version includes in-frame clones alone and lacks a portion of them. Altogether some 93,000 clones are present, approximately 86% being singletons, with the ten largest covering 15% to 20%. Sequenced input: peripheral blood. These receptors were taken from a woman aged 80 or over with acute or convalescent COVID-19.

The V and J genes are TRBV3-1 (or the pseudogene TRBV3-2) and TRBJ1-6; 7 bases agree with TRBD1. The germline V gene has CDR1 LGHDT and CDR2 YNNKEL (reference sequence). Trimming cost V 5 bases and J 8 bases; bases outside gene matches: 6. The CDR3 is 14 residues long. CDR3 loop: CASSTTGFDSPLHF. DNA for the CDR3: TGTGCCAGCAGCACGACAGGGTTCGATTCACCCCTCCACTTT.

The chain links TRBV11-2 to TRBJ2-5; TRBD2 might be the D (6 bases). The V end was cut by 1 base, the J end by 5 bases, with 14 bases between. This CDR3 comprises 15 residues. Germline lookup yields CDR1 SGHAT and CDR2 FQNNGV. The CDR3 protein is CASSLGPASEETQYF. In DNA form, the CDR3 reads TGTGCCAGCAGCTTAGGACCGGCTAGCGAGGAGACCCAGTACTTC.

The gene calls are TRBV7-6 and TRBJ2-7; 9 bases fit TRBD1. After removal of 5 bases from V and 4 bases from J, the junction contained 12 bases not matched to a gene. CDR1 and CDR2 (germline): SGHVS, FNYEAQ. There are 16 residues in the CDR3. The CDR3: CASSLGDREGAYEQYF. The CDR3 bases are TGTGCCAGCAGCCTGGGGGACAGGGAGGGAGCGTACGAGCAGTACTTC.

The chain links TRBV5-1 to TRBJ2-2; TRBD1 agrees at 9 bases. Looked up from germline, CDR1 is SGHRS and CDR2 is YFSETQ. The CDR3 runs to 16 residues. V was clipped by 0 bases and J by 3 bases; unmatched bases: 3. CDR3 protein: CASSLVGQGYTGELFF. Written as DNA, the CDR3 is TGCGCCAGCAGCTTGGTTGGACAGGGGTACACCGGGGAGCTGTTTTTT.

The CDR3 spells CASSLTGQGWETQYF. The CDR3 bases are TGCGCCAGCAGCTTGACCGGACAGGGTTGGGAGACCCAGTACTTC. The chain couples TRBV5-1 to TRBJ2-5, with 8 bases fitting TRBD1. Trimming removed 1 base from V and 5 bases from J; junction bases left unmatched: 7. This CDR3 contains 15 residues. Germline assignment: CDR1 SGHRS and CDR2 YFSETQ.

The chain recombines TRBV7-9 with TRBJ2-7, with D uncertain. Per the germline V gene, CDR1 is SEHNR and CDR2 is FQNEAQ (reference sequence). V dropped 5 bases and J dropped 0 bases, with 8 bases sitting between them. The CDR3 loop spans 13 amino acids. Written as DNA, the CDR3 is TGTGCCAGCAGCGGGCCATACTCCTACGAGCAGTACTTC. Amino acids: CASSGPYSYEQYF.

The V gene is TRBV3-1 (or the pseudogene TRBV3-2), the J gene TRBJ2-7, with 9 bases aligning to TRBD2. The germline V gene has CDR1 LGHDT and CDR2 YNNKEL (reference sequence). V dropped 4 bases and J dropped 4; count of bases not matched to a gene: 8. The CDR3 totals 15 residues. The CDR3 spells CASSPRASGEYEQYF. The CDR3 DNA reads as TGTGCCAGCAGCCCGCGGGCTAGCGGGGAATACGAGCAGTACTTC.